This is a list of T cell receptor beta chains from one sample in a study of T cell responses to AZD1222 COVID-19 vaccine. Sequenced by immunoSEQ multiplex PCR; TCRdb stores in-frame clones only, minus some. Counted here are around 100,000 clones, 88% occurring once; the ten biggest clones make up roughly 6.7%. Sequencing used peripheral blood, obtained 28 days after the second AZD1222 dose. The receptors were sampled from an adult who received the AZD1222 COVID-19 vaccine. Both conserved end residues are part of each CDR3. D genes are given only for firm matches. Only some rows state a clone size, as once, few, many or a class for expanded clones.

d_gene: .; abundance: .; j_gene: TRBJ1-5; v_gene: TRBV24-1; CDR3aa: CATSRVGQPQHF; CDR3nt: TGTGCCACCAGTAGGGTTGGGCAGCCCCAGCATTTT
d_gene: .; abundance: .; j_gene: TRBJ2-5; v_gene: TRBV29-1; CDR3aa: CSVSLGAGQYQETQYF; CDR3nt: TGCAGCGTCTCGCTCGGGGCAGGGCAGTACCAAGAGACCCAGTACTTC
d_gene: .; abundance: .; j_gene: TRBJ1-1; v_gene: TRBV6-5; CDR3aa: CASRFPGGTEAFF; CDR3nt: TGTGCCAGCAGGTTCCCCGGGGGCACTGAAGCTTTCTTT
d_gene: TRBD1; abundance: .; j_gene: TRBJ2-1; v_gene: TRBV7-9; CDR3aa: CASSLAEGALYNEQFF; CDR3nt: TGTGCCAGCAGCTTAGCCGAGGGGGCTCTCTACAATGAGCAGTTCTTC
d_gene: .; abundance: .; j_gene: TRBJ1-1; v_gene: TRBV11-2; CDR3aa: CASSFRGNTEAFF; CDR3nt: TGTGCCAGCAGCTTTCGAGGGAACACTGAAGCTTTCTTT
d_gene: TRBD1; abundance: .; j_gene: TRBJ1-6; v_gene: TRBV5-4; CDR3aa: CASSRGTGGRPNSPLHF; CDR3nt: TGTGCCAGCAGCCGGGGGACAGGGGGTCGCCCAAATTCACCCCTCCACTTT
d_gene: .; abundance: .; j_gene: TRBJ1-4; v_gene: TRBV10-2; CDR3aa: CASSEGGGEKLFF; CDR3nt: TGCGCCAGCAGTGAGGGGGGTGGTGAAAAACTGTTTTTT
d_gene: .; abundance: .; j_gene: TRBJ2-2; v_gene: TRBV6-6; CDR3aa: CASSYSGQFTGELFF; CDR3nt: TGTGCCAGCAGTTACTCCGGACAATTCACCGGGGAGCTGTTTTTT
d_gene: .; abundance: .; j_gene: TRBJ1-1; v_gene: TRBV18; CDR3aa: CASSPNRDTEAFF; CDR3nt: TGTGCCAGCTCACCTAACCGCGACACTGAAGCTTTCTTT
d_gene: .; abundance: .; j_gene: TRBJ1-5; v_gene: TRBV7-3; CDR3aa: CASSLDRTQPQHF; CDR3nt: TGTGCCAGCAGCTTAGACCGGACTCAGCCCCAGCATTTT
d_gene: .; abundance: .; j_gene: TRBJ2-2; v_gene: TRBV21-1; CDR3aa: CASSKVVLMGLVSLAGELFF; CDR3nt: TGTGCCAGCAGCAAAGTGGTACTTATGGGACTCGTTAGTTTGGCCGGGGAGCTGTTTTTT
d_gene: TRBD1; abundance: .; j_gene: TRBJ2-3; v_gene: TRBV12-5; CDR3aa: CASGLGDRGGTDTQYF; CDR3nt: TGTGCTAGTGGTTTGGGGGACAGGGGAGGCACAGATACGCAGTATTTT
d_gene: .; abundance: .; j_gene: TRBJ1-1; v_gene: TRBV5-4; CDR3aa: CASSLRGARGQMNTEAFF; CDR3nt: TGTGCCAGCAGCTTGCGAGGGGCTAGGGGTCAGATGAACACTGAAGCTTTCTTT
d_gene: .; abundance: .; j_gene: TRBJ1-3; v_gene: TRBV7-9; CDR3aa: CASSPDGYSGNTIYF; CDR3nt: TGTGCCAGCAGCCCGGACGGCTACTCTGGAAACACCATATATTTT
d_gene: .; abundance: few; j_gene: TRBJ1-2; v_gene: TRBV27; CDR3aa: CASSLSLLTPMHGYTF; CDR3nt: TGTGCCAGCAGTTTATCGCTCCTTACACCCATGCATGGCTACACCTTC
d_gene: TRBD1; abundance: few; j_gene: TRBJ1-1; v_gene: TRBV14; CDR3aa: CASSQDRRLGDRGWTEAFF; CDR3nt: TGTGCCAGCAGCCAAGATAGGAGGCTTGGGGACAGGGGTTGGACTGAAGCTTTCTTT
d_gene: .; abundance: few; j_gene: TRBJ1-5; v_gene: TRBV2; CDR3aa: CASSEGSTRNQPQHF; CDR3nt: TGTGCCAGCAGTGAGGGGTCAACCCGCAATCAGCCCCAGCATTTT
d_gene: .; abundance: .; j_gene: TRBJ1-5; v_gene: TRBV2; CDR3aa: CASSPDHSNQPQHF; CDR3nt: TGTGCCAGCAGTCCCGACCATAGCAATCAGCCCCAGCATTTT
d_gene: TRBD1; abundance: .; j_gene: TRBJ2-7; v_gene: TRBV6-5; CDR3aa: CASSYRGQGVDEQYF; CDR3nt: TGTGCCAGCAGTTATCGAGGCCAGGGGGTCGACGAGCAGTACTTC
d_gene: TRBD1; abundance: .; j_gene: TRBJ1-6; v_gene: TRBV7-8; CDR3aa: CASSLAGQGAPLHF; CDR3nt: TGTGCCAGCAGCTTAGCGGGACAGGGGGCACCCCTCCACTTT
d_gene: .; abundance: once; j_gene: TRBJ1-2; v_gene: TRBV19; CDR3aa: CASRDRYYGYTF; CDR3nt: TGTGCCAGTAGAGACAGGTACTATGGCTACACCTTC
d_gene: .; abundance: .; j_gene: TRBJ2-1; v_gene: TRBV6-2/TRBV6-3; CDR3aa: CASTPGGGGGFEQFF; CDR3nt: TGTGCCAGCACCCCCGGGGGCGGGGGAGGGTTTGAGCAGTTCTTC
d_gene: TRBD1; abundance: once; j_gene: TRBJ2-7; v_gene: TRBV11-2; CDR3aa: CASSARQGGGSEQYF; CDR3nt: TGTGCCAGCAGCGCCCGACAGGGGGGTGGGTCCGAGCAGTACTTC
d_gene: .; abundance: .; j_gene: TRBJ1-3; v_gene: TRBV7-2; CDR3aa: CASSLPPGSSGNTIYF; CDR3nt: TGTGCCAGCAGCCTCCCCCCGGGAAGCTCTGGAAACACCATATATTTT
d_gene: TRBD1; abundance: .; j_gene: TRBJ1-4; v_gene: TRBV11-2; CDR3aa: CASSLTPTRTGAEKLFF; CDR3nt: TGTGCCAGCAGCTTAACCCCCACCCGGACAGGGGCTGAAAAACTGTTTTTT
d_gene: TRBD2; abundance: .; j_gene: TRBJ2-5; v_gene: TRBV6-5; CDR3aa: CASSRTRTETQYF; CDR3nt: TGTGCCAGCAGTAGGACTAGGACCGAGACCCAGTACTTC
d_gene: .; abundance: once; j_gene: TRBJ1-6; v_gene: TRBV11-2; CDR3aa: CASSLSAVYSPLHF; CDR3nt: TGTGCCAGCAGCTTATCGGCAGTTTATTCACCCCTCCACTTT
d_gene: .; abundance: .; j_gene: TRBJ2-3; v_gene: TRBV7-3; CDR3aa: CASSLTGGPTDTQYF; CDR3nt: TGTGCCAGCAGCTTAACAGGTGGTCCCACAGATACGCAGTATTTT
d_gene: .; abundance: .; j_gene: TRBJ2-1; v_gene: TRBV24-1; CDR3aa: CATSAGYNEQFF; CDR3nt: TGTGCCACCAGTGCAGGGTATAATGAGCAGTTCTTC
d_gene: .; abundance: .; j_gene: TRBJ2-7; v_gene: TRBV3-1/TRBV3-2; CDR3aa: CASSPPGTQGPNSSYEQYF; CDR3nt: TGTGCCAGCAGCCCTCCCGGGACTCAGGGCCCCAATAGCTCCTACGAGCAGTACTTC
d_gene: .; abundance: .; j_gene: TRBJ1-5; v_gene: TRBV28; CDR3aa: CASQGAGTTPDQPQHF; CDR3nt: TGTGCCAGTCAAGGTGCAGGGACCACCCCCGATCAGCCCCAGCATTTT
d_gene: TRBD1; abundance: once; j_gene: TRBJ2-7; v_gene: TRBV6-1; CDR3aa: CASSEAPPGTGTLYEQYF; CDR3nt: TGTGCCAGCAGTGAAGCGCCTCCCGGGACAGGGACACTGTACGAGCAGTACTTC
d_gene: TRBD1; abundance: few; j_gene: TRBJ1-5; v_gene: TRBV5-1; CDR3aa: CASSNGQGNQPQHF; CDR3nt: TGCGCCAGCAGCAACGGACAGGGGAATCAGCCCCAGCATTTT
d_gene: TRBD1; abundance: .; j_gene: TRBJ1-3; v_gene: TRBV7-2; CDR3aa: CASSSRTGGNGNTIYF; CDR3nt: TGTGCCAGCAGCTCACGGACAGGGGGCAATGGAAACACCATATATTTT
d_gene: .; abundance: .; j_gene: TRBJ2-7; v_gene: TRBV6-6; CDR3aa: CASSYSSPGGEQYF; CDR3nt: TGTGCCAGCAGCTACTCTAGTCCCGGGGGCGAGCAGTACTTC